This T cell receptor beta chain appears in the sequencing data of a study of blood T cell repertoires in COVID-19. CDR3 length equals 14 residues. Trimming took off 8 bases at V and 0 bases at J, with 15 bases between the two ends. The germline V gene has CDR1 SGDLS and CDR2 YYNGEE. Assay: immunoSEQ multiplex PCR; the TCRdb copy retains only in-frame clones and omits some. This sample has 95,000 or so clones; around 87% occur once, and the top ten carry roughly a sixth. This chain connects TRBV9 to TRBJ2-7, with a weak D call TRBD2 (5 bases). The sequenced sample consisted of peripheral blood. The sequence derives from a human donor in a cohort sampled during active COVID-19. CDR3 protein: CASSEAPFSYEQYF. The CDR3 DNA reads TGTGCCAGTTCGGAGGCCCCCTTCTCCTACGAGCAGTACTTC.